This T cell receptor beta chain was captured by sequencing in a study of B cell selection in AIRE deficiency. Losses at the gene ends were 1 base for V and 6 bases for J; bases not matched to a gene: 1. This CDR3 is built from 13 residues. From germline, CDR1 is GTSNPN and CDR2 SVGIG (reference sequence). The regulatory T cell sort gate was CD4+CD25hiCD127low/negative. The method was immunoSEQ multiplex PCR; TCRdb's version includes in-frame clones alone and lacks a portion of them. Among about 21,000 clones listed, about 95% were seen once. V gene TRBV30 combines with J gene TRBJ2-1; 9 positions agree with TRBD2. The receptor's source is a human donor with AIRE deficiency. Source material: Tregs sorted from PBMCs. CDR3 coding DNA: TGTGCCTGGAGTGGCGGGAGGGCCAATGAGCAGTTCTTC. Translating gives CAWSGGRANEQFF.